This TCR beta chain is drawn from a study of T-cell memory formation after mild COVID-19 (dated by TCRdb to the early 2020s). Regarding the study in general: TCR sequence clusters from the two donors were largely donor specific. T-cell clones expanding and contracting after mild COVID-19 in a couple of donors were tracked by longitudinal TCRalpha and TCRbeta repertoire sequencing. Two young, previously healthy adult volunteers, one female and one male, were included in the cohort.

This clonotype was recorded a few times. Its recognized antigen is unknown. The record has no base qualities; no much larger clone is one base away. Reads for this sample came from an Illumina NovaSeq 6000. TCRalpha and TCRbeta cDNA libraries were constructed by 5'RACE with constant-segment primers, with sample barcodes and unique molecular identifiers being introduced. RNA was extracted from every sample with Trizol reagent. The libraries were amplified in two PCR steps, and the second step added a second sample barcode and Illumina TruSeq adapters. Sequencing of libraries was performed on an Illumina NovaSeq with 2 x 150 bp paired-end reads. The source study handled its data this way. Reads were demultiplexed and collapsed into UMI-guided consensus sequences with migec v1.2.7. With mixcr v2.1.11, UMI consensuses were aligned to TRA and TRB V and J templates and assembled into clonotypes. A clonotype was counted as expanded or contracted only if both edgeR and NoisET called the change significant, with noise models trained on biological replicates. For edgeR calls, the cutoffs were a false discovery rate-adjusted p below 0.01 and a log2 fold-change threshold of 1. As an exploratory analysis of dynamics, PCA with hierarchical clustering was applied to max-normalized trajectories of the 1000 most abundant clonotypes. The CD4 or CD8 phenotype of responding clones was assigned using the separately sequenced CD4+ and CD8+ repertoires. The public reads were reprocessed in TCRdb via fastp at Q25 and MiXCR, keeping in-frame beta chains. CDR3 protein duplicates are merged, each entry listing the most common genes and DNA. TCRdb's processing, not the study's, gives the V and J calls here. Across this sample there are roughly 280,000 distinct CDR3 sequences, with roughly 8.2% seen only once. The ten largest make up 20% to 25% of the sample.

The CDR3 contains 16 residues, cysteine and phenylalanine counted. Solely the CDR3 DNA is kept, with 48 bases framed from the first base. The germline V gene supplies CDR1 LGHNA and CDR2 YSLEER. The trim is 0 bases for V and 5 bases for J, with a gap of 11 bases between the germline ends. Ficoll-Paque density gradient centrifugation was the method used to isolate PBMCs. Findings and caveats that apply to the study as a whole: Balanced CD4/CD8 phenotypes were observed for clones contracting from day 15 to 85, whereas a bias towards CD4+ was observed for a second wave of clones expanding from day 15 to 37. The study included only a couple of mild cases, and larger cohorts that include severe cases with pre-infection samples were judged to be necessary. SARS-CoV-2 specificity was not confirmed for the second-wave clones peaking on day 37. Contracting CD4+ clones were found mainly in CM and EM memory subsets, while CD8+ clones were enriched in EMRA. The detection of some responding clones in pre-infection memory suggests that pre-existing cross-reactive memory T cells joined the SARS-CoV-2 response.

The rearranged segments are TRBV4-3 and TRBJ1-6; no D gene is confidently identified. The TCR sequence derives from a man aged 18 to 30 who had mild COVID-19 (a few samples of this study predate the infection). The sample titles of this study are shuffled in the database, so cell type and time point are left out; the donor was told from shared clones. The source material was PBMCs or a T cell subset sorted from them (not recorded which). CDR3 region: CASSQEWRVNNSPLHF. The nucleotide sequence is given as TGCGCCAGCAGCCAAGAGTGGCGGGTTAATAATTCACCCCTCCACTTT.